One T cell receptor (beta chain) is described in this entry. Its antigen is as yet unknown. The sample belongs to a study of cytomegalovirus exposure and HLA in healthy donors. Study summary: In a previous analysis, nearly 120 million unique TCR beta sequences were found from roughly 180 million T cells.

Findings and caveats of the study: Sequences of the TCR beta chain were said to predict the HLA-A and HLA-B alleles of most subjects accurately.

The primer mix had 60 Vbeta and 13 Jbeta primers. Produced via immunoSEQ multiplex PCR; TCRdb's table is partial and in-frame only. The record lists roughly 88,000 clones, of which the ten most abundant hold approximately 15%. Material for sequencing was PBMCs. The TCR sequence derives from a man aged 45 to 65 in good health and CMV-seropositive.

CDR3 region: CASSIWARGGKETQYF. In DNA, the CDR3 is TGTGCCAGCAGCATTTGGGCCCGGGGAGGGAAAGAGACCCAGTACTTC. The chain is built from TRBV11-3 and TRBJ2-5; TRBD2 agrees at 7 bases. V shed 5 bases and J 3 bases; nucleotides not matched to a gene: 12. The CDR3 spans 16 residues. The germline V gene encodes CDR1 SGHNT and CDR2 YENEEA.